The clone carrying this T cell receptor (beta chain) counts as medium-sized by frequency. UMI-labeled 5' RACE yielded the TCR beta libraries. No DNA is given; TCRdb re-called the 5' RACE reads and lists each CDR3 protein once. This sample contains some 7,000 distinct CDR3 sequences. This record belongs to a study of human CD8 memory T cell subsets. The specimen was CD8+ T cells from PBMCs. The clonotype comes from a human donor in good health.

The CDR3 spells CASSWGTGMAKNIQYF. The chain uses TRBV5-6 and TRBJ2-4; TCRdb's assignment of TRBD1 cannot be checked, as there is no DNA. Germline V gene data show CDR1 as SGHDT and CDR2 as YYEEEE. This CDR3 is built from 16 residues. Based on the CDR3 plus reference TRBV5-6 and TRBJ2-4, the full variable domain is DAGVTQSPTHLIKTRGQQVTLRCSPKSGHDTVSWYQQALGQGPQFIFQYYEEEERQRGNFPDRFSGHQFPNYSSELNVNALLLGDSALYLCASSWGTGMAKNIQYFGAGTRLSVL.